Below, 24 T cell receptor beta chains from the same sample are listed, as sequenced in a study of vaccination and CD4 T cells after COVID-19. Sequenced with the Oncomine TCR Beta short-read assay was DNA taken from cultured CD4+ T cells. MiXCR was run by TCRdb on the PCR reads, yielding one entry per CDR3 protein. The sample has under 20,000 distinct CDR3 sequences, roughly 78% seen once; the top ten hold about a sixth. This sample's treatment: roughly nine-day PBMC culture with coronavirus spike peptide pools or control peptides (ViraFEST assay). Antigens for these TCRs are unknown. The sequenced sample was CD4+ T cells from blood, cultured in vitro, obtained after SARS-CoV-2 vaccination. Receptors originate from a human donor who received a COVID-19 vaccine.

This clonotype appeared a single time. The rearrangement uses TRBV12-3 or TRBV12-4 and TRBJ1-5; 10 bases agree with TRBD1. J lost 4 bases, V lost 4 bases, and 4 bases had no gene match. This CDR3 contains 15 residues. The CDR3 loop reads CASSSGQGRNQPQHF. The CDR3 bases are TGTGCCAGCAGTTCGGGACAGGGGCGTAATCAGCCCCAGCATTTT.

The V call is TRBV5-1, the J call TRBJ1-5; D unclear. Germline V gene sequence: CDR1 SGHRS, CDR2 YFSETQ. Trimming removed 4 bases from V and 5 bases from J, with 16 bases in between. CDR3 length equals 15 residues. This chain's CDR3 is CASSPDGGSHQPQHF. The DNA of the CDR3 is TGCGCCAGCAGCCCCGACGGCGGTTCACATCAGCCCCAGCATTTT.

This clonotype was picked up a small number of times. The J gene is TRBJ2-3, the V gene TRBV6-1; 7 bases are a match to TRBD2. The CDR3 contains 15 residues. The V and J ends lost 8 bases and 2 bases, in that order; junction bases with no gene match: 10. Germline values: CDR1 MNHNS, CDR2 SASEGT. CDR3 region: CASSLRGGSTDTQYF. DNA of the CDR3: TGTGCCAGCTCCCTTAGGGGAGGGTCCACAGATACGCAGTATTTT.

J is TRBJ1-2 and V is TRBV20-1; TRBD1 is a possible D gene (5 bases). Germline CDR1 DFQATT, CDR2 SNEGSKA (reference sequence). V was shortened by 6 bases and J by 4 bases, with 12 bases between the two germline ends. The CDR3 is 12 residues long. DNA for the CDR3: TGCAGTGCCCTGGCAGGGATCTATGGCTACACCTTC. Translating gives CSALAGIYGYTF.

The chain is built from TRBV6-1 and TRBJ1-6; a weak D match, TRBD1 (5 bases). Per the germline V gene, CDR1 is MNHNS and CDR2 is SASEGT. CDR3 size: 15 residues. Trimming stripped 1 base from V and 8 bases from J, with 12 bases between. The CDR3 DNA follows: TGTGCCAGCAGTGAAGGAGACGGGGCCGATTCACCCCTCCACTTT. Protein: CASSEGDGADSPLHF.

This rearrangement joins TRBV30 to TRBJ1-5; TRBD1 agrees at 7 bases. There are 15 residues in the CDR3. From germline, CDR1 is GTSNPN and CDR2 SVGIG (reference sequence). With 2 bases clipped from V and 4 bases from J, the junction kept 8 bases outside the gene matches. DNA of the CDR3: TGTGCCTGGAGTCGTGGAGGGGGCTTGAATCAGCCCCAGCATTTT. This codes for CAWSRGGGLNQPQHF.

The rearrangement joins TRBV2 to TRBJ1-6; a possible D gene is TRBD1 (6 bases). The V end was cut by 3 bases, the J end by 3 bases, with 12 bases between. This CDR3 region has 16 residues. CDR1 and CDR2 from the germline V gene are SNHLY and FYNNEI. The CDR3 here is CASSEGQGNYNSPLHF. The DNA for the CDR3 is TGTGCCAGCAGTGAGGGGCAGGGGAACTATAATTCACCCCTCCACTTT.

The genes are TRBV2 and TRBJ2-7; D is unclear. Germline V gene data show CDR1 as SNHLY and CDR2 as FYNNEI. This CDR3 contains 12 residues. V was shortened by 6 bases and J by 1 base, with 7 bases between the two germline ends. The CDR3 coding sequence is TGTGCCAGCAGACAGCAATCCTACGAGCAGTACTTC. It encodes CASRQQSYEQYF.

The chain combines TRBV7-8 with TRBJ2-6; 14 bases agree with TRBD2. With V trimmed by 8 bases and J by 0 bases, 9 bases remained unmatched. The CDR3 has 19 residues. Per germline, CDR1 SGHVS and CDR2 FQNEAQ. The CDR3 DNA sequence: TGTGCCAGCGGCTCAGGGACTAGCGGGGGTTTCTCTGGGGCCAACGTCCTGACTTTC. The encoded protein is CASGSGTSGGFSGANVLTF.

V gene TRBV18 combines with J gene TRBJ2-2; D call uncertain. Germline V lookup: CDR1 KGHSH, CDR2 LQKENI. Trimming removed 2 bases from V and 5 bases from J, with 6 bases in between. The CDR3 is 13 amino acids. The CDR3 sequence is CASSPISTGELFF. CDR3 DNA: TGTGCCAGCTCACCAATATCAACCGGGGAGCTGTTTTTT.

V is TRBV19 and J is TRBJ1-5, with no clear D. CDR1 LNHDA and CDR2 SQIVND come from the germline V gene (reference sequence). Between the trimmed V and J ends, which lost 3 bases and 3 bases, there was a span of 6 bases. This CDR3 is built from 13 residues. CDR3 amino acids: CASSIGYNQPQHF. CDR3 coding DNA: TGTGCCAGTAGTATTGGGTACAATCAGCCCCAGCATTTT.

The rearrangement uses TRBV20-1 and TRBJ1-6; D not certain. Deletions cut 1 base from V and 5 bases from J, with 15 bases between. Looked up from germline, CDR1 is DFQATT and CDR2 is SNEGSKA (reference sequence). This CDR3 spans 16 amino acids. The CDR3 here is CSARGITSTNNSPLHF. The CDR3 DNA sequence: TGCAGTGCTAGAGGGATAACGAGTACTAATAATTCACCCCTCCACTTT.

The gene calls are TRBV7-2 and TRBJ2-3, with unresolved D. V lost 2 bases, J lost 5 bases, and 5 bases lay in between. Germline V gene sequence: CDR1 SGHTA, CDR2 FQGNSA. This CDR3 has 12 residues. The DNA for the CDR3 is TGTGCCAGCAGCTTATTAAGAGATACGCAGTATTTT. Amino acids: CASSLLRDTQYF. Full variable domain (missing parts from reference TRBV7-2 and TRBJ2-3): GAGVSQSPSNKVTEKGKDVELRCDPISGHTALYWYRQSLGQGLEFLIYFQGNSAPDKSGLPSDRFSAERTGGSVSTLTIQRTQQEDSAVYLCASSLLRDTQYFGPGTRLTVL.

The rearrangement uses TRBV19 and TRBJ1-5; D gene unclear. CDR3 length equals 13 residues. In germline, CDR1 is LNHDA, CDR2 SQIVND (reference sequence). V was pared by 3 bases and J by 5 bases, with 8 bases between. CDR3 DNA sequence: TGTGCCAGTAGTATGGGAGAAGATCAGCCCCAGCATTTT. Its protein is CASSMGEDQPQHF.

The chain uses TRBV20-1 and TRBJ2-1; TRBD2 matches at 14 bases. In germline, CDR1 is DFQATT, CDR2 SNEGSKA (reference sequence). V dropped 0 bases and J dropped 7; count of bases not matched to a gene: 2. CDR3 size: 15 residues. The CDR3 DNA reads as TGCAGTGCTAGAGATGGGACTAGCGGGAGTAATGAGCAGTTCTTC. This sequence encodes CSARDGTSGSNEQFF.

DNA for the CDR3: TGTGCCACCAGCAGAGCACAACGGCACAATGAGCAGTTCTTC. Translation: CATSRAQRHNEQFF. The chain couples TRBV15 to TRBJ2-1, with D uncertain. The V end was cut by 1 base, the J end by 5 bases, with 9 bases between. From germline, CDR1 is LNHNV and CDR2 YYDKDF (reference sequence). The length of the CDR3 is 14 residues.

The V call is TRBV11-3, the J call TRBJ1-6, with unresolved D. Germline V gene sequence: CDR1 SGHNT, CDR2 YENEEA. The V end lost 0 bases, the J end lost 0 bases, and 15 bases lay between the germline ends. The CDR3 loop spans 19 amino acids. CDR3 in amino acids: CASSLDRRRGSSYNSPLHF. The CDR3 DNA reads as TGTGCCAGCAGCTTAGATCGGAGGCGGGGTAGCTCCTATAATTCACCCCTCCACTTT.

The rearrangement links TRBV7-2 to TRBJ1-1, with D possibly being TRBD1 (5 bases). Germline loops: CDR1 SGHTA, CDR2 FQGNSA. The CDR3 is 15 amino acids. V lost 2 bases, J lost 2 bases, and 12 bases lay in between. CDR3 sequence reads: CASSLFAQGNTEAFF. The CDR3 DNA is TGTGCCAGCAGCTTATTTGCGCAGGGTAACACTGAAGCTTTCTTT.

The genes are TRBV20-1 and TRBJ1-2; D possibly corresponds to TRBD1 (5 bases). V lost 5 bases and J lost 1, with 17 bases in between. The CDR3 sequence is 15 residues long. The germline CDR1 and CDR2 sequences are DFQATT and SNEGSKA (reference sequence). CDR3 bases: TGCAGTGCTCCGGTAAGACCGGGACTTAACTATGGCTACACCTTC. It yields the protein CSAPVRPGLNYGYTF.

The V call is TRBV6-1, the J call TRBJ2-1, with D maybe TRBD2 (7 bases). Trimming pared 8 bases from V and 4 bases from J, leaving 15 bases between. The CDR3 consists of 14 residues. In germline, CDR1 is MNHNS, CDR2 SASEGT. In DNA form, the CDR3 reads TGTGCCAGCCCACCCGGGGGGCCGTACAATGAGCAGTTCTTC. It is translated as CASPPGGPYNEQFF.

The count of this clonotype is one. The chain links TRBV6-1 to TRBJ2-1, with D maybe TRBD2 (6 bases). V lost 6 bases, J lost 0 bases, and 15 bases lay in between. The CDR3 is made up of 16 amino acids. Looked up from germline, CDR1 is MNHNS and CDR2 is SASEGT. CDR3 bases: TGTGCCAGCAGAAGGACGGCTAGCGCCTCCTACAATGAGCAGTTCTTC. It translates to CASRRTASASYNEQFF.

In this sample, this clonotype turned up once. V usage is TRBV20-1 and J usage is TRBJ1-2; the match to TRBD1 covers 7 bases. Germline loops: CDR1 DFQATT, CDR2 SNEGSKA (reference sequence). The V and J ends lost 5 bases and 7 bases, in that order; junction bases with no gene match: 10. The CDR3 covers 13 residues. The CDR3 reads CSASRQGGGGYTF. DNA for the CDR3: TGCAGTGCTTCGAGACAGGGAGGAGGTGGCTACACCTTC.

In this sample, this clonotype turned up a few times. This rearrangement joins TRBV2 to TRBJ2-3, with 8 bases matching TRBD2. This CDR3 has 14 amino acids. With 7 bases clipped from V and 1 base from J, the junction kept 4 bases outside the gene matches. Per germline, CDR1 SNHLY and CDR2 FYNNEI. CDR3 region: CASTKAGGTDTQYF. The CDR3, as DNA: TGTGCCAGCACCAAAGCGGGGGGCACAGATACGCAGTATTTT.

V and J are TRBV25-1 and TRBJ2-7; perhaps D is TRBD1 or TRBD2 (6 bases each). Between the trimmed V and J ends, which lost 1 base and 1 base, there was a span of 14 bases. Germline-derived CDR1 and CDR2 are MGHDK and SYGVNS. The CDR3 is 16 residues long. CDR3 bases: TGTGCCAGCAGTGAATCTGGGGGGCATGGGTCCTACGAGCAGTACTTC. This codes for CASSESGGHGSYEQYF.